This is a list of T cell receptor beta chains from one sample in a study of T cells after yellow fever vaccination. TCRdb analysed the 5' RACE reads with MiXCR anew, one entry per CDR3 protein. The sample shows about 430,000 distinct CDR3 sequences, around a sixth of them seen only once. Sequencing used PBMCs, obtained before the yellow fever booster vaccination. Receptor source: a man aged 18 to 35 who received the YFV17D yellow fever vaccine. CDR3s leave out the opening cysteine and the closing phenylalanine or tryptophan. A D gene is named only where the DNA matches it firmly. Size is stated for part of the rows, as once, few or many counts, or as a class when the clone is expanded.

CDR3 protein	D gene	V gene	J gene	CDR3 length	clone size
ASRTGTPWVGTQY	NA	TRBV7-2	TRBJ2-3	13	NA
ASSGRSGSSYNEQF	NA	TRBV6-2/TRBV6-3	TRBJ2-1	14	NA
SARDPGSGGANEQF	TRBD2	TRBV20-1	TRBJ2-1	14	few
ASSLGRAENIQY	NA	TRBV7-2	TRBJ2-4	12	few
ATSDFGQGTGELF	TRBD1	TRBV24-1	TRBJ2-2	13	NA
ASSYWDSSQPQH	TRBD1	TRBV6-2/TRBV6-3	TRBJ1-5	12	many
ASSQERTRNTGELF	NA	TRBV4-1	TRBJ2-2	14	few
ASSLGGGKSGQETQY	NA	TRBV5-1	TRBJ2-5	15	NA
ASSRQLAGDNEQF	TRBD2	TRBV7-2	TRBJ2-1	13	few
ASSPRPGLAVTDTQY	TRBD2	TRBV4-1	TRBJ2-3	15	NA
ASSHPNGETQY	NA	TRBV4-1	TRBJ2-5	11	NA
SARDYTEAF	NA	TRBV20-1	TRBJ1-1	9	few
ASNFPRTDRLNTEAF	NA	TRBV12-3/TRBV12-4	TRBJ1-1	15	NA
ASSSYPLGYT	NA	TRBV6-2/TRBV6-3	TRBJ1-2	10	few
ASGVLYGYT	NA	TRBV6-5	TRBJ1-2	9	NA
ASSLKRNGDTQY	NA	TRBV7-3	TRBJ2-3	12	few
ASSQDIAGGRETQY	TRBD2	TRBV4-1	TRBJ2-5	14	NA
ASSLLSGEQF	NA	TRBV7-2	TRBJ2-1	10	few
ATAGTVYNEQF	TRBD1	TRBV27	TRBJ2-1	11	NA
ASSSPDRANYGYT	TRBD1	TRBV7-2	TRBJ1-2	13	NA
ASSVGQGRISYEQY	NA	TRBV9	TRBJ2-7	14	many
ASSQALGRSTDTQY	NA	TRBV4-3	TRBJ2-3	14	few
ASSRVGGGRTEAF	NA	TRBV12-3/TRBV12-4	TRBJ1-1	13	NA
ASSLKGQSGNTIY	TRBD1	TRBV7-9	TRBJ1-3	13	NA
ASSLEAVSHNEQF	NA	TRBV5-6	TRBJ2-1	13	NA
ASTSGGEDTQY	TRBD2	TRBV5-1	TRBJ2-3	11	few
SAQTGPTNEKLF	NA	TRBV20-1	TRBJ1-4	12	few
ATSDFQRGTRYQETQY	TRBD2	TRBV24-1	TRBJ2-5	16	few